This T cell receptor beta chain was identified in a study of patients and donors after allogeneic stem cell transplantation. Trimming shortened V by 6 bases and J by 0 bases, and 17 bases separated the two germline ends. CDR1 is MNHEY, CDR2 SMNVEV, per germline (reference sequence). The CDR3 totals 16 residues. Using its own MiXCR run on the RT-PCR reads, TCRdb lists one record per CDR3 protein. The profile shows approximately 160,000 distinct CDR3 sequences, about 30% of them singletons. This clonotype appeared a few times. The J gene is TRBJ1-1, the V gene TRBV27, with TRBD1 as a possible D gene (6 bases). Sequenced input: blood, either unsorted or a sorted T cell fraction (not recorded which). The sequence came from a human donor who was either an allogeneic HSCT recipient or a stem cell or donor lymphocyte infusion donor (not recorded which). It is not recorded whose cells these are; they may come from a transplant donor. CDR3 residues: CASSPHYGQMNTEAFF. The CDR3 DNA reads TGTGCCAGCAGCCCTCATTACGGACAGATGAACACTGAAGCTTTCTTT.